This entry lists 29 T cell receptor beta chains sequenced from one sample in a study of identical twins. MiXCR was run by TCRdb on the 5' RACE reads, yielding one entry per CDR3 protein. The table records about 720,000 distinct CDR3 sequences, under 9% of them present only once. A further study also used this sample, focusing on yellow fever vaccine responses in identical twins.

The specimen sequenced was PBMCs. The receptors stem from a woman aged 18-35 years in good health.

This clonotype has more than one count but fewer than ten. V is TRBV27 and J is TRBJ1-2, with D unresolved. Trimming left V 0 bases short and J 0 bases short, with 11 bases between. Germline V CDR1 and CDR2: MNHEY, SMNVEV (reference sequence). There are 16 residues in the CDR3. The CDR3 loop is CASSLSRVGTNYGYTF. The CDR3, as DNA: TGTGCCAGCAGTTTATCTCGGGTTGGGACTAACTATGGCTACACCTTC.

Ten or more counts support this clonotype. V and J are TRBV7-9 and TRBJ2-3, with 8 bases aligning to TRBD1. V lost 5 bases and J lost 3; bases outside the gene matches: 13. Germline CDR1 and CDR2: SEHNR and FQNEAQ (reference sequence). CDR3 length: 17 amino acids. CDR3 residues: CASSPWTGRGWTDTQYF. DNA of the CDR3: TGTGCCAGCAGCCCTTGGACAGGGCGGGGATGGACAGATACGCAGTATTTT.

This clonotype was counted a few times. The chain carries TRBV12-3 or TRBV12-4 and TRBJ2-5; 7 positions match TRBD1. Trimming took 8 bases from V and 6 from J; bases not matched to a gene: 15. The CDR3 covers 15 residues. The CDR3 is CASGSRGRISKTQYF. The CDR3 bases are TGTGCCAGCGGGTCGAGGGGGCGAATCAGTAAGACCCAGTACTTC.

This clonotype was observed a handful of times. CDR3 DNA sequence: TGCAGCGTTGAAGATCCTCGGTCGGGTTCCTACAATGAGCAGTTCTTC. Its protein is CSVEDPRSGSYNEQFF. The chain is built from TRBV29-1 and TRBJ2-1; D is ambiguous. The ends were cut back, 0 bases at V and 1 base at J, with 13 bases in the middle. The CDR3 loop spans 16 amino acids. Germline values: CDR1 SQVTM, CDR2 ANQGSEA.

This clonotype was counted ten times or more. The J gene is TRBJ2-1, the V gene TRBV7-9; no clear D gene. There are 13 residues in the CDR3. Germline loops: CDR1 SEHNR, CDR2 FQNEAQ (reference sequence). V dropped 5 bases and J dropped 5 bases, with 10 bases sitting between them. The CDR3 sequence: CASSPLKHNEQFF. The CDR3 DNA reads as TGTGCCAGCAGCCCCCTCAAGCACAATGAGCAGTTCTTC.

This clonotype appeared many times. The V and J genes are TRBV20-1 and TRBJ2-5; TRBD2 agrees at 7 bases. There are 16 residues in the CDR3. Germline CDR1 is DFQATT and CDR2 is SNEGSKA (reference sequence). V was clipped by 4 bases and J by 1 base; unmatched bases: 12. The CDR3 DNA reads TGCAGTGCTACGCCGACCTGGAGGGAGGGCCAAGAGACCCAGTACTTC. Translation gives CSATPTWREGQETQYF.

The CDR3: CASSQDLPPPSGHLWETQYF. CDR3 in DNA: TGCGCCAGCAGCCAAGATTTGCCCCCCCCTTCGGGACACTTGTGGGAGACCCAGTACTTC. The chain has TRBV4-1 and TRBJ2-5, with D possibly TRBD1 on 6 matching bases. The CDR3 loop spans 20 amino acids. V gave up 0 bases and J gave up 5 bases, with 28 bases separating them. CDR1 and CDR2 from the germline V gene are MGHRA and YSYEKL.

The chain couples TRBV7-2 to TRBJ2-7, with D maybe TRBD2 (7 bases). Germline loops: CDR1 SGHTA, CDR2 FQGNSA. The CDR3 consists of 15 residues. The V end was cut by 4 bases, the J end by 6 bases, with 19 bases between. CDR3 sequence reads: CASSSFGRGASEQYF. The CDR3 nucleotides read TGTGCCAGCAGCTCCTTCGGCCGGGGGGCGAGCGAGCAGTACTTC.

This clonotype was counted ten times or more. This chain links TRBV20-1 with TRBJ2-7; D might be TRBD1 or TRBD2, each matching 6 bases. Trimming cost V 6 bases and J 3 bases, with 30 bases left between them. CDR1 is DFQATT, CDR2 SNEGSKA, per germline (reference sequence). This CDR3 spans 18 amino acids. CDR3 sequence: CSAQRGDSSYPLYYEQYF. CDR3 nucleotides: TGCAGTGCCCAGAGGGGGGATTCGTCTTACCCCCTCTACTACGAGCAGTACTTC.

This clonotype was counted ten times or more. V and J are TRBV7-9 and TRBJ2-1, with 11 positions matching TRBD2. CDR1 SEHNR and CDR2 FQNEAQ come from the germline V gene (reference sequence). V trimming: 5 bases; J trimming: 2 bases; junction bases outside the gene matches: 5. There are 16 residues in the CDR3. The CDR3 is CASSLGTSGPYNEQFF. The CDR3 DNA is TGTGCCAGCAGCCTTGGGACTAGCGGTCCCTACAATGAGCAGTTCTTC.

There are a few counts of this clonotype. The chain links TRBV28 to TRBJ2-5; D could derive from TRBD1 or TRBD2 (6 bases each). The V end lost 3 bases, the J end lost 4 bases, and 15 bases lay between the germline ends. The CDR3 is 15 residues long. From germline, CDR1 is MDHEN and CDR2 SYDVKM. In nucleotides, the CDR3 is TGTGCCAGCAGTTTGATCGGGGGCGGGCGAGAGACCCAGTACTTC. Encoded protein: CASSLIGGGRETQYF.

CDR3 nucleotide sequence: TGTGCCAGCAGCTTTTTTGGGGCCAGCGGGAGCACAGATACGCAGTATTTT. This gives the protein CASSFFGASGSTDTQYF. The V call is TRBV7-9, the J call TRBJ2-3, with D perhaps TRBD2 (6 bases). This CDR3 spans 17 amino acids. The ends were cut back, 3 bases at V and 0 bases at J, with 16 bases in the middle. Germline V gene sequence: CDR1 SEHNR, CDR2 FQNEAQ (reference sequence). Variable domain in full (rest from reference TRBV7-9 and TRBJ2-3): DTGVSQNPRHKITKRGQNVTFRCDPISEHNRLYWYRQTLGQGPEFLTYFQNEAQLEKSRLLSDRFSAERPKGSFSTLEIQRTEQGDSAMYLCASSFFGASGSTDTQYFGPGTRLTVL.

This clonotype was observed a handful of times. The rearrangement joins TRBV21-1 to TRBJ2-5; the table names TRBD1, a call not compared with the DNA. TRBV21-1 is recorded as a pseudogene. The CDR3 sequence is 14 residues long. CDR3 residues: CASSPGGDQETQYF. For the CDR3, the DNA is TGTGCCAGCAGCCCCGGGGGGGACCAAGAGACCCAGTACTTC.

The CDR3 coding sequence is TGTGCCAGCAGTCCTCCTGAAACGAGGGGCATTCAGTACTTC. Its translation: CASSPPETRGIQYF. The chain uses TRBV28 and TRBJ2-4; possibly TRBD1 or TRBD2 for D (5 bases each). V was shortened by 5 bases and J by 9 bases, with 17 bases between the two germline ends. CDR3 length: 14 amino acids. Germline V gives CDR1 MDHEN, CDR2 SYDVKM.

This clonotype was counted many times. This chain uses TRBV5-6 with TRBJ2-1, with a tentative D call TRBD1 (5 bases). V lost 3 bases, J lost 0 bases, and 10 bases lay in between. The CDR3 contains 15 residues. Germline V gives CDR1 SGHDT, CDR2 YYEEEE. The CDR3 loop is CASSWGQSSYNEQFF. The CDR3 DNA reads TGTGCCAGCAGCTGGGGCCAGAGCTCCTACAATGAGCAGTTCTTC.

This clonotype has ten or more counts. CDR3 sequence: CASFGVAAGNTGELFF. Written as DNA, the CDR3 is TGTGCCAGCTTTGGGGTGGCGGCAGGAAACACCGGGGAGCTGTTTTTT. This chain uses TRBV12-3 or TRBV12-4 with TRBJ2-2; D call uncertain. The V end lost 8 bases, the J end lost 2 bases, and 18 bases lay between the germline ends. There are 16 residues in the CDR3.

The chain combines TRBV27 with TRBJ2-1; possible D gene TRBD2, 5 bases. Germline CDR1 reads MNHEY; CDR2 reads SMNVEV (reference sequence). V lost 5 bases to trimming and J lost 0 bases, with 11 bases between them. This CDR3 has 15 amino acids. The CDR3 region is CASSADRDSYNEQFF. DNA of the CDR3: TGTGCCAGCAGTGCAGATCGGGACTCCTACAATGAGCAGTTCTTC.

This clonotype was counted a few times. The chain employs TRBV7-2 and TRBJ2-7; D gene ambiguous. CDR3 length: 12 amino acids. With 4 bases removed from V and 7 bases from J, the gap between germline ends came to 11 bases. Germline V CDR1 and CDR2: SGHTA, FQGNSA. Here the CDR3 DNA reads TGTGCCAGCAGCTCGAATAGAGCTGAGCAGTACTTC. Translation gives CASSSNRAEQYF. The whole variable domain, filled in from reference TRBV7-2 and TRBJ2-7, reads GAGVSQSPSNKVTEKGKDVELRCDPISGHTALYWYRQSLGQGLEFLIYFQGNSAPDKSGLPSDRFSAERTGGSVSTLTIQRTQQEDSAVYLCASSSNRAEQYFGPGTRLTVT.

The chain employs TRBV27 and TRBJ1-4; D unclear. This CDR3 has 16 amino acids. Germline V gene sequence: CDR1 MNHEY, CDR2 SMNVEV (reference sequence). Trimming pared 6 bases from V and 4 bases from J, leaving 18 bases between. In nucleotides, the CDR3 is TGTGCCAGCAGCCCTCGACCCCAGGTGTTTAATGAAAAACTGTTTTTT. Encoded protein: CASSPRPQVFNEKLFF.

In DNA, the CDR3 is TGCAGTGCCCCCGAGGTGGGCGGGGCCAACTATGAGCAGTACTTC. Translating gives CSAPEVGGANYEQYF. V and J are TRBV20-1 and TRBJ2-7; TRBD2 is a possible D gene (6 bases). The CDR3 length is 15 residues. Germline-derived CDR1 and CDR2 are DFQATT and SNEGSKA (reference sequence). The V gene lost 6 bases and the J gene lost 7 bases, with 25 bases spanning the gap.

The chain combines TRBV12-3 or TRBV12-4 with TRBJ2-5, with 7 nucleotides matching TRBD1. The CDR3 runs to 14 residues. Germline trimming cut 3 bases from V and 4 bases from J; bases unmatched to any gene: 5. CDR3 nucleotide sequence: TGTGCCAGCAGTTTTACGACAGGGCCAGAGACCCAGTACTTC. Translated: CASSFTTGPETQYF.

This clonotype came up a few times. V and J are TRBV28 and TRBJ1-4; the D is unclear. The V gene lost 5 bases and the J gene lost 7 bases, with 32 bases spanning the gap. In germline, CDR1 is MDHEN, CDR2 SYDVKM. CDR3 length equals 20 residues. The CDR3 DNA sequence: TGTGCCAGCAGTCCACCCCCTAATCCCTACGTGGGAGTGCGGAGTGAAAAACTGTTTTTT. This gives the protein CASSPPPNPYVGVRSEKLFF.

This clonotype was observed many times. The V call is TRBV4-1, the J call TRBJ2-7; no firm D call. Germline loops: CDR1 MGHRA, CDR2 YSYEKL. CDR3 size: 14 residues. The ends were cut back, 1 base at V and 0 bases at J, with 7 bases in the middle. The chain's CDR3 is CASSQGPGSYEQYF. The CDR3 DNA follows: TGCGCCAGCAGCCAAGGTCCAGGCTCCTACGAGCAGTACTTC.

The CDR3 nucleotides are TGTGCCAGCAGCCCCAGCGGGCCTAGCGGGAGAAGGAATGAGCAGTTCTTC. The encoded protein is CASSPSGPSGRRNEQFF. This chain connects TRBV9 to TRBJ2-1, with 10 nucleotides matching TRBD2. The junction had 14 bases not matched to a gene; V was cut back by 4 bases and J by 7 bases. CDR1 is SGDLS and CDR2 is YYNGEE in the germline V gene. There are 17 residues in the CDR3.

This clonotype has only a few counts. CDR3 coding DNA: TGCAGCGTTTATAGGACAGGTTCCAATGAGCAGTTCTTC. It is translated as CSVYRTGSNEQFF. The genes are TRBV29-1 and TRBJ2-1; 7 bases map to TRBD1. CDR1 is SQVTM, CDR2 ANQGSEA, per germline. The CDR3 contains 13 residues. Trimming cost V 5 bases and J 6 bases; bases outside gene matches: 7.

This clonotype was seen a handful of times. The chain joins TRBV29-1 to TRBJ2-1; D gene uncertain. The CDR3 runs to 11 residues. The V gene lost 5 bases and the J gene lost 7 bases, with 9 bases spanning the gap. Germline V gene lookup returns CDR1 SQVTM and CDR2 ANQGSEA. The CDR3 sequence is CSVKIGNEQFF. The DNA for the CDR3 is TGCAGCGTTAAAATTGGTAATGAGCAGTTCTTC.

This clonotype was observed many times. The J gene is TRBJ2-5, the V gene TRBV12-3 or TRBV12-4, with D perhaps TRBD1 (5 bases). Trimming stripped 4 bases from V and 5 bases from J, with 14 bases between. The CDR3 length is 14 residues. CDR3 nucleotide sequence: TGTGCCAGCAGTTCACAGGTCGAGTGGGAGACCCAGTACTTC. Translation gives CASSSQVEWETQYF.

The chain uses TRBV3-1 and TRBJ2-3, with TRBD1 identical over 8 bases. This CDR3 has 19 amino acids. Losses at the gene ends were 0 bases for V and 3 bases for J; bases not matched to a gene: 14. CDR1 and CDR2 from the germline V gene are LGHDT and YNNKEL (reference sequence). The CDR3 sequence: CASSQDRIWTGKGTDTQYF. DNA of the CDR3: TGTGCCAGCAGCCAAGATCGGATTTGGACAGGGAAGGGTACAGATACGCAGTATTTT.

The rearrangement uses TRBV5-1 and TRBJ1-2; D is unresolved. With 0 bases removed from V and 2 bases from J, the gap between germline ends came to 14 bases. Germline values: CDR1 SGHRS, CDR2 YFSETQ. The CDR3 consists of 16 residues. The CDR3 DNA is TGCGCCAGCAGCTTGGACCCGGGCCGCGCGAACTATGGCTACACCTTC. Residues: CASSLDPGRANYGYTF.